The 9 T cell receptor beta chains listed next were all sequenced from one sample in a study of blood T cell repertoires in COVID-19 (dated by TCRdb to the early 2020s). Library preparation was by the immunoSEQ multiplex PCR assay. TCRdb re-hosts the immuneACCESS table, in-frame sequences only. Its copies lack some clones; in the studies checked, an unresolved V gene accounts for under half of them, and the cause for the rest is not known. In all, the sample holds some 54,000 clones, and about 91% of those were seen once. The leading ten clones occupy roughly 2.4% of the sample. The sequenced sample consisted of peripheral blood. Every receptor here comes from a man aged 55 to 70 with acute or convalescent COVID-19.

The V and J genes are TRBV29-1 and TRBJ2-7; unclear D gene. With 3 bases removed from V and 2 bases from J, the gap between germline ends came to 8 bases. This CDR3 is 12 amino acids long. Germline CDR1 reads SQVTM; CDR2 reads ANQGSEA. Here the CDR3 DNA reads TGCAGCGTTGAGGAGCAGACCTACGAGCAGTACTTC. Protein: CSVEEQTYEQYF.

This clone has only one observation. This sequence joins TRBV7-9 and TRBJ1-6; D remains ambiguous. CDR1 SEHNR and CDR2 FQNEAQ come from the germline V gene (reference sequence). V gave up 5 bases and J gave up 7 bases, with 12 bases separating them. The CDR3 has 14 amino acids. CDR3 amino acids: CASSQDLLNSPLHF. CDR3 nucleotide sequence: TGTGCCAGCAGCCAGGATCTCCTGAATTCACCCCTCCACTTT.

The chain recombines TRBV15 with TRBJ2-1, with 10 bases matching TRBD2. Trimming took 3 bases from V and 3 from J; bases not matched to a gene: 5. CDR1 is LNHNV, CDR2 YYDKDF, per germline (reference sequence). The CDR3 covers 16 residues. In nucleotides, the CDR3 is TGTGCCACCAGCAGGGGTACTAGCGGGGTCTACAATGAGCAGTTCTTC. Translation: CATSRGTSGVYNEQFF.

The chain uses TRBV3-1 (or the pseudogene TRBV3-2) and TRBJ2-7, with unresolved D. CDR1 and CDR2 from the germline V gene are LGHDT and YNNKEL (reference sequence). The CDR3 sequence is 15 residues long. V lost 1 base to trimming and J lost 6 bases, with 16 bases between them. Written as DNA, the CDR3 is TGTGCCAGCAGCCAAGTTCGAATCGGCGCAGGCGAGCAGTACTTC. It yields the protein CASSQVRIGAGEQYF.

CDR3 region: CASSRTGVAISYEQYF. CDR3 nucleotides: TGTGCCAGCAGTCGGACGGGGGTAGCGATTTCCTACGAGCAGTACTTC. This rearrangement joins TRBV27 to TRBJ2-7, with D maybe TRBD2 (6 bases). Trimming removed 5 bases from V and 1 base from J, with 18 bases in between. CDR3 length: 16 amino acids. CDR1 is MNHEY and CDR2 is SMNVEV in the germline V gene (reference sequence).

This clone has a single count. The rearrangement links TRBV28 to TRBJ1-4; TRBD1 agrees at 7 bases. The CDR3 covers 14 residues. V lost 5 bases, J lost 5 bases, and 5 bases stayed unmatched. Germline V gene data show CDR1 as MDHEN and CDR2 as SYDVKM. CDR3 loop: CASSLPGQNEKLFF. CDR3 nucleotides: TGTGCCAGCAGTCTCCCGGGACAGAATGAAAAACTGTTTTTT.

The CDR3 DNA is TGTGCCAGTAGTATTGGGGGGATATTTAACACTGAAGCTTTCTTT. It yields the protein CASSIGGIFNTEAFF. This chain uses TRBV19 with TRBJ1-1; possible D gene TRBD1, 5 bases. The CDR3 is 15 amino acids. The V gene's germline CDR1 is LNHDA and CDR2 SQIVND (reference sequence). V dropped 3 bases and J dropped 2 bases, with 13 bases sitting between them.

The V call is TRBV4-1, the J call TRBJ1-2; D unclear. CDR1 is MGHRA and CDR2 is YSYEKL in the germline V gene. The germline V and J ends were trimmed by 5 bases and 8 bases, with 9 bases remaining between them. CDR3 length: 11 residues. CDR3 bases: TGCGCCAGCAGCTCCGGGTTGGGCTACACCTTC. It codes for CASSSGLGYTF.

The chain combines TRBV13 with TRBJ2-5, with 15 bases identical to TRBD2. Germline CDR1 and CDR2: PRHDT and FYEKMQ (reference sequence). This CDR3 spans 15 amino acids. After removal of 5 bases from V and 5 bases from J, the junction contained 3 bases not matched to a gene. CDR3 loop: CASSIGTSGGETQYF. The CDR3 DNA reads as TGTGCCAGCAGCATCGGGACTAGCGGGGGGGAGACCCAGTACTTC. Complete variable domain (other parts from reference TRBV13 and TRBJ2-5): AAGVIQSPRHLIKEKRETATLKCYPIPRHDTVYWYQQGPGQDPQFLISFYEKMQSDKGSIPDRFSAQQFSDYHSELNMSSLELGDSALYFCASSIGTSGGETQYFGPGTRLLVL.